The 25 T cell receptor beta chains in this list originate from one sample, sequenced in a study of technical replicates of blood from a handful of donors. TCRdb's table, derived via immunoSEQ multiplex PCR, lists solely in-frame clones and lacks some. The data contain approximately 12,000 clones, around 93% of them singletons. Sequenced input: PBMCs. Every receptor here comes from a human donor in good health.

The V and J genes are TRBV15 and TRBJ2-5; 9 positions match TRBD1. V trimming: 1 base; J trimming: 1 base; junction bases outside the gene matches: 4. This CDR3 region has 16 residues. Germline V gives CDR1 LNHNV, CDR2 YYDKDF (reference sequence). CDR3 sequence reads: CATSRGGGQGQETQYF. Written as DNA, the CDR3 is TGTGCCACCAGCAGAGGTGGGGGACAGGGCCAAGAGACCCAGTACTTC.

The V and J genes are TRBV10-3 and TRBJ1-1, with D hard to call. The V end was cut by 4 bases, the J end by 2 bases, with 5 bases between. The CDR3 is 12 residues long. Germline loops: CDR1 ENHRY, CDR2 SYGVKD. Here the CDR3 reads CAISGGNTEAFF. In DNA, the CDR3 is TGTGCCATCAGTGGAGGAAACACTGAAGCTTTCTTT.

The chain joins TRBV30 to TRBJ2-5; D might be TRBD1 (6 bases). V was pared by 0 bases and J by 4 bases, with 9 bases between. Germline CDR1 reads GTSNPN; CDR2 reads SVGIG (reference sequence). The CDR3 spans 13 residues. CDR3 sequence (DNA): TGTGCCTGGAGTGTAAACAGGGCAGAGACCCAGTACTTC. Translating gives CAWSVNRAETQYF.

V gene TRBV27 combines with J gene TRBJ2-1, with D tentatively TRBD2 (6 bases). The CDR3 totals 15 residues. Trimming pared 7 bases from V and 5 bases from J, leaving 18 bases between. Germline lookup yields CDR1 MNHEY and CDR2 SMNVEV (reference sequence). CDR3: CASIPNSAGNNEQFF. CDR3 coding DNA: TGTGCCAGCATACCTAACTCTGCGGGGAACAATGAGCAGTTCTTC.

The V call is TRBV6-1, the J call TRBJ2-7, with 7 positions matching TRBD2. Per the germline V gene, CDR1 is MNHNS and CDR2 is SASEGT. The CDR3 loop spans 14 amino acids. The J segment lost 3 bases and the V segment lost 7 bases, leaving 9 bases of the junction unmatched. The CDR3 loop is CASKGAGEVYEQYF. CDR3 sequence (DNA): TGTGCCAGCAAAGGGGCGGGAGAGGTCTACGAGCAGTACTTC.

The chain employs TRBV14 and TRBJ2-7; D is perhaps TRBD2 (7 bases). The CDR3 contains 14 residues. V was shortened by 4 bases and J by 1 base, with 11 bases between the two germline ends. Germline V gene lookup returns CDR1 SGHDN and CDR2 FVKESK. The CDR3 DNA follows: TGTGCCAGCAGCCGGGGGGGCCTATCCTACGAGCAGTACTTC. Residues: CASSRGGLSYEQYF.

The chain couples TRBV5-1 to TRBJ2-5, with a weak D call TRBD1 (7 bases). Germline V lookup: CDR1 SGHRS, CDR2 YFSETQ. The CDR3 is made up of 13 amino acids. The V gene lost 4 bases and the J gene lost 5 bases, with 12 bases spanning the gap. The CDR3 spells CASSAGQTETQYF. CDR3 sequence (DNA): TGCGCCAGCAGCGCGGGACAGACGGAGACCCAGTACTTC.

The CDR3 here is CASSLQQDYEQYF. CDR3 DNA: TGTGCCAGCTCACTACAGCAGGATTACGAGCAGTACTTC. This chain connects TRBV18 to TRBJ2-7; no reliable D call. CDR3 size: 13 residues. Trimming took off 4 bases at V and 4 bases at J, with 11 bases between the two ends. CDR1 and CDR2 from the germline V gene are KGHSH and LQKENI.

The rearrangement links TRBV5-1 to TRBJ1-1; D ambiguous. Deletions cut 0 bases from V and 0 bases from J, with 6 bases between. The CDR3 totals 14 residues. The germline V gene encodes CDR1 SGHRS and CDR2 YFSETQ. The CDR3 DNA reads as TGCGCCAGCAGCTTGGACAGCTTGAACACTGAAGCTTTCTTT. This codes for CASSLDSLNTEAFF.

This chain connects TRBV5-6 to TRBJ2-1; D may be TRBD1 (5 bases). Germline V lookup: CDR1 SGHDT, CDR2 YYEEEE. There are 13 residues in the CDR3. V was cut by 2 bases and J by 10 bases, with 13 bases left in between. Written as DNA, the CDR3 is TGTGCCAGCAGCTTCGAAGGGGCGGTGGAGCAGTTCTTC. Translated: CASSFEGAVEQFF.

The rearrangement joins TRBV25-1 to TRBJ1-1, with D perhaps TRBD1 (5 bases). The CDR3 consists of 14 residues. V was clipped by 10 bases and J by 3 bases, with 18 bases between them. Germline CDR1 reads MGHDK; CDR2 reads SYGVNS. The DNA of the CDR3 is TGTGCCATCCTTAGGGGAGGGTTAGACACTGAAGCTTTCTTT. The encoded protein is CAILRGGLDTEAFF.

This chain connects TRBV21-1 to TRBJ1-1; the table's D call, TRBD1, was not checked against the DNA. TRBV21-1 is classified as a pseudogene. This CDR3 region has 15 residues. CDR3 DNA sequence: TGTGCCAGCAGCTCTCGGACAGGGATGAACACTGAAGCTTTCTTT. It specifies CASSSRTGMNTEAFF.

The rearrangement uses TRBV5-6 and TRBJ2-5, with 8 positions matching TRBD1. The CDR3 loop spans 15 amino acids. J gave up 4 bases and V 1 base, and 6 bases lay outside the gene matches. The germline V gene has CDR1 SGHDT and CDR2 YYEEEE. The CDR3: CASSLHRGNLETQYF. CDR3 nucleotide sequence: TGTGCCAGCAGCTTGCACAGGGGGAATTTAGAGACCCAGTACTTC.

The genes are TRBV5-1 and TRBJ2-1; 9 nucleotides match TRBD2. Germline loops: CDR1 SGHRS, CDR2 YFSETQ. After removal of 4 bases from V and 4 bases from J, the junction contained 9 bases not matched to a gene. The CDR3 is 16 residues long. The CDR3 spells CASSPRLLAGYNEQFF. The CDR3 coding sequence is TGCGCCAGCAGCCCGAGGCTACTAGCGGGTTACAATGAGCAGTTCTTC.

This sequence joins TRBV27 and TRBJ2-3, with 8 positions matching TRBD2. CDR3 length equals 13 residues. CDR1 is MNHEY and CDR2 is SMNVEV in the germline V gene (reference sequence). The J segment lost 5 bases and the V segment lost 3 bases, leaving 1 base of the junction unmatched. The CDR3 DNA reads TGTGCCAGCAGTTTTCGGGAGGGAGATACGCAGTATTTT. Translating it yields CASSFREGDTQYF.

The V call is TRBV5-6, the J call TRBJ1-1; D unresolved. The CDR3 runs to 12 residues. Trimming removed 5 bases from V and 3 bases from J, with 8 bases in between. CDR1 and CDR2 (germline): SGHDT, YYEEEE. As DNA, the CDR3 is TGTGCCAGCAGTGTTTCGGACACTGAAGCTTTCTTT. Translation: CASSVSDTEAFF.

This rearrangement joins TRBV18 to TRBJ2-5; possible D gene TRBD2, 6 bases. Germline CDR1 and CDR2: KGHSH and LQKENI. Trimming shortened V by 2 bases and J by 1 base, and 11 bases separated the two germline ends. This CDR3 spans 15 amino acids. CDR3: CASSPFAGSQETQYF. In DNA form, the CDR3 reads TGTGCCAGCTCACCATTCGCGGGATCCCAAGAGACCCAGTACTTC.

J is TRBJ2-5 and V is TRBV27, with TRBD2 identical over 13 bases. Trimming cost V 11 bases and J 2 bases; bases outside gene matches: 14. In germline, CDR1 is MNHEY, CDR2 SMNVEV (reference sequence). The CDR3 is 17 residues long. The CDR3 region has the DNA TGTGCCTCTCTAAACCCACTAGCGGGAGGGCCACAAGAGACCCAGTACTTC. This encodes CASLNPLAGGPQETQYF.

J is TRBJ2-7 and V is TRBV28, with 8 bases fitting TRBD1. The V gene's germline CDR1 is MDHEN and CDR2 SYDVKM. The CDR3 totals 14 residues. With 6 bases clipped from V and 4 bases from J, the junction kept 8 bases outside the gene matches. For the CDR3, the DNA is TGTGCCAGCAGGCTCCCGGACAGGGCTTACGAGCAGTACTTC. This translates into CASRLPDRAYEQYF.

This clone was picked up one time. V is TRBV7-3 and J is TRBJ2-3; unclear D gene. The germline CDR1 and CDR2 sequences are SGHTA and FQGTGA. CDR3 length: 12 residues. Trimming cost V 5 bases and J 6 bases, with 9 bases left between them. DNA for the CDR3: TGTGCCAGCAGCCCCGTCTCGGATACGCAGTATTTT. Amino acids: CASSPVSDTQYF.

The V call is TRBV10-3, the J call TRBJ2-1, with 8 bases that match TRBD2. V gave up 11 bases and J gave up 2 bases; unmatched junction bases: 5. Looked up from germline, CDR1 is ENHRY and CDR2 is SYGVKD. The CDR3 is made up of 13 amino acids. CDR3: CAAGGATYNEQFF. CDR3 bases: TGTGCCGCCGGGGGGGCAACCTACAATGAGCAGTTCTTC.

This chain connects TRBV28 to TRBJ2-7; D is perhaps TRBD1 (6 bases). This CDR3 comprises 12 residues. V was pared by 10 bases and J by 1 base, with 11 bases between. Germline V gene sequence: CDR1 MDHEN, CDR2 SYDVKM. DNA for the CDR3: TGTGCCACTGCAGGGGATTCCTACGAGCAGTACTTC. This codes for CATAGDSYEQYF.

V and J are TRBV4-2 and TRBJ2-7; 16 bases agree with TRBD2. V shed 3 bases and J 0 bases; nucleotides not matched to a gene: 8. The length of the CDR3 is 19 residues. CDR1 is LGHNA and CDR2 is YNFKEQ in the germline V gene. CDR3 nucleotides: TGTGCCAGCAGCCAGGGACTAGCGGGAGGGCCGGGGGCCTCCTACGAGCAGTACTTC. Its translation is CASSQGLAGGPGASYEQYF.

The V and J genes are TRBV5-1 and TRBJ2-7, with TRBD2 identical over 10 bases. This CDR3 has 17 amino acids. Trimming took 2 bases from V and 0 from J; bases not matched to a gene: 8. From germline, CDR1 is SGHRS and CDR2 YFSETQ. The CDR3 sequence is CASSFLPSGRDSYEQYF. The CDR3 region has the DNA TGCGCCAGCAGCTTCCTTCCCAGCGGGAGGGACTCCTACGAGCAGTACTTC.

The V and J genes are TRBV7-2 and TRBJ2-7; perhaps TRBD2 as D (6 bases). The CDR3 has 15 residues. Trimming took 3 bases from V and 1 from J, leaving 13 bases between them. The germline CDR1 and CDR2 sequences are SGHTA and FQGNSA. Here the CDR3 reads CASSLGREASYEQYF. The CDR3 region has the DNA TGTGCCAGCAGCTTGGGCAGGGAGGCTTCCTACGAGCAGTACTTC.